This T cell receptor beta chain stems from a study of cytomegalovirus exposure and HLA in healthy donors. This clone appeared a single time. Its antigen is not known. Study findings and constraints: Cytomegalovirus-associated TCR beta chains were listed, numbering 150 to 200. Reports credit the classifier with highly specific, highly sensitive diagnosis of cytomegalovirus status. A later analysis showed HLA-associated TCR beta chains outstripping equally common others in clonal expansion.

PCR used 60 Vbeta primers and 13 Jbeta primers. Here immunoSEQ multiplex PCR was the method, and the copy in TCRdb shows in-frame clones only, minus some. The data show under 200,000 clones, 77% seen once. The donors (healthy individuals) were bone marrow donors. Sequenced: PBMCs. This clonotype was sampled from a woman aged 40 to 55 in good health and CMV-seropositive.

The CDR3 sequence: CSALGQETQYF. In DNA form, the CDR3 reads TGCAGTGCTCTAGGACAAGAGACCCAGTACTTC. This chain uses TRBV20-1 with TRBJ2-5, with D hard to call. The CDR3 has 11 amino acids. Germline V gene data show CDR1 as DFQATT and CDR2 as SNEGSKA (reference sequence). V gave up 5 bases and J gave up 2 bases, with 6 bases separating them.